This T cell receptor (beta chain) emerged from a study of human T cells and chemical hapten exposure. Study overall: Patients additionally received therapeutic doses of diphenylcyclopropenone on the scalp once a week, and this continued throughout the approximately 23-week study.

Noted time point: patch test 1, 2 weeks after DPC sensitization. Treatment described: therapeutic diphenylcyclopropenone sensitization with weekly scalp DPC. Investigators collected blood before applying each patch test. The study enrolled 18 to 70-year-old alopecia patients suitable for DPC. CDR3 length: 14 amino acids. The V end lost 6 bases, the J end lost 9 bases, and 18 bases lay between the germline ends. CDR1 and CDR2 (germline): DFQATT, SNEGSKA (reference sequence). This clonotype is medium-sized within its sample. The library attached unique molecular identifiers to individual cDNA molecules. TCRdb itself ran the RACE reads through MiXCR, one entry per CDR3 protein. The repertoire holds about 13,000 distinct CDR3 sequences, approximately 16% seen once, with more than 5.5% in the top ten.

The specimen comprised whole blood, sampled in connection with sensitization to the hapten diphenylcyclopropenone (DPC). The clonotype comes from a young woman with alopecia areata. Some clones in this sample may be carry-over from other donors' samples. This sequence joins TRBV20-1 and TRBJ1-6; weak D call: TRBD1 (6 bases). CDR3 in DNA: TGCAGTGCAGTACGGGGGGCGAATTTTTCACCCCTCCACTTT. Its translation is CSAVRGANFSPLHF.